Below are 24 T cell receptor beta chains sequenced from a single sample in a study of blood T cell dynamics during melanoma immunotherapy. The time point here: pre-treatment baseline. Using immunoSEQ multiplex PCR, the repertoire was profiled, and TCRdb retains in-frame clones only, with some absent. The profile shows 9,500 or so clones, 89% of them singletons. The starting material was blood, obtained from a patient treated with checkpoint blockade. The receptors originated from a human donor with melanoma.

The chain carries TRBV28 and TRBJ1-5; D remains unclear. The CDR3 totals 14 residues. CDR1 and CDR2 (germline): MDHEN, SYDVKM. The V gene lost 6 bases and the J gene lost 3 bases, with 12 bases spanning the gap. The CDR3 sequence is CASRSYGSNQPQHF. The CDR3 nucleotides are TGTGCCAGCAGATCATATGGGTCCAATCAGCCCCAGCATTTT. The whole variable domain, remainder taken from reference TRBV28 and TRBJ1-5, is DVKVTQSSRYLVKRTGEKVFLECVQDMDHENMFWYRQDPGLGLRLIYFSYDVKMKEKGDIPEGYSVSREKKERFSLILESASTNQTSMYLCASRSYGSNQPQHFGDGTRLSIL.

The genes are TRBV2 and TRBJ1-1, with D possibly TRBD1 on 5 matching bases. Germline values: CDR1 SNHLY, CDR2 FYNNEI. V lost 0 bases and J 1 base, leaving 12 bases between the germline ends. The CDR3 length is 16 residues. CDR3 loop: CASSEARGTPNTEAFF. The CDR3 DNA sequence: TGTGCCAGCAGTGAAGCGCGAGGGACGCCGAACACTGAAGCTTTCTTT.

This clone was recorded only once. The rearrangement links TRBV18 to TRBJ2-5; 12 nucleotides line up with TRBD2. CDR3 size: 14 residues. In germline, CDR1 is KGHSH, CDR2 LQKENI. The V gene end was trimmed by 6 bases and the J gene end by 5 bases; junction bases not matched to a gene: 4. The CDR3 region has the DNA TGTGCCAGCTCCCTAGCGGGAGGGCTTGAGACCCAGTACTTC. Its translation is CASSLAGGLETQYF.

This chain connects TRBV7-2 to TRBJ1-5; D is unresolved. This CDR3 spans 13 amino acids. Deletions cut 5 bases from V and 4 bases from J, with 9 bases between. Looked up from germline, CDR1 is SGHTA and CDR2 is FQGNSA. Here the CDR3 reads CASSPIQNQPQHF. Here the CDR3 DNA reads TGTGCCAGCAGCCCAATACAGAATCAGCCCCAGCATTTT.

The CDR3 reads CAISEVTSGTSEQYF. The DNA for the CDR3 is TGTGCCATCAGTGAAGTGACTAGCGGGACCTCCGAGCAGTACTTC. The V and J genes are TRBV10-3 and TRBJ2-7; 11 positions match TRBD2. Germline loops: CDR1 ENHRY, CDR2 SYGVKD. The CDR3 totals 15 residues. V trimming: 3 bases; J trimming: 6 bases; junction bases outside the gene matches: 7.

DNA for the CDR3: TGCAGCGTCGGACAGGGGGCGGACTATGGCTACACCTTC. Protein product: CSVGQGADYGYTF. This chain joins TRBV29-1 and TRBJ1-2; 11 bases line up with TRBD1. Trimming cost V 6 bases and J 3 bases; bases outside gene matches: 3. Germline loops: CDR1 SQVTM, CDR2 ANQGSEA. The length of the CDR3 is 13 residues.

V and J are TRBV6-5 and TRBJ1-2, with 8 bases lining up with TRBD1. Germline CDR1 is MNHEY and CDR2 is SVGAGI. V lost 6 bases to trimming and J lost 4 bases; unmatched junction nucleotides: 4. The CDR3 extends over 13 amino acids. CDR3 amino acids: CASRGQASYGYTF. In DNA form, the CDR3 reads TGTGCCAGCAGGGGACAGGCATCCTATGGCTACACCTTC.

Concerning this clone: One end of the junction fails to match germline, which may point to a read error. The J gene is TRBJ2-7, the V gene TRBV7-7, with 8 bases lining up with TRBD1. In germline, CDR1 is SSHAT, CDR2 FNYEAQ (reference sequence). This CDR3 contains 15 residues. The CDR3 loop is CASSVGQGVAYEQYF. The CDR3 DNA reads as TGTGCTAGCAGCGTCGGACAGGGAGTTGCCTACGAGCAGTACTTC.

The chain uses TRBV7-8 and TRBJ2-5; 11 bases match TRBD2. Germline V gives CDR1 SGHVS, CDR2 FQNEAQ. The CDR3 totals 18 residues. Trimming at V came to 1 base and at J to 2 bases, leaving 9 bases not matched to a gene. The CDR3 protein is CASSLGFLAGGRQETQYF. The CDR3 region has the DNA TGTGCCAGCAGCTTAGGGTTCCTAGCGGGAGGAAGACAAGAGACCCAGTACTTC. The variable domain in full, completed from reference TRBV7-8 and TRBJ2-5, reads GAGVSQSPRYKVAKRGQDVALRCDPISGHVSLFWYQQALGQGPEFLTYFQNEAQLDKSGLPSDRFFAERPEGSVSTLKIQRTQQEDSAVYLCASSLGFLAGGRQETQYFGPGTRLLVL.

The rearrangement joins TRBV7-6 to TRBJ1-4, with D perhaps TRBD1 (5 bases). The germline V and J ends were trimmed by 0 bases and 4 bases, with 18 bases remaining between them. In germline, CDR1 is SGHVS, CDR2 FNYEAQ. CDR3 length: 18 residues. The CDR3 bases are TGTGCCAGCAGCTTAGCACCCTGGACCGACAGAAATAATGAAAAACTGTTTTTT. Translated: CASSLAPWTDRNNEKLFF.

The table lists this clone with a few counts. The rearrangement links TRBV11-2 to TRBJ2-3; the D is unclear. The V gene's germline CDR1 is SGHAT and CDR2 FQNNGV. The CDR3 is 14 residues long. Trimming removed 1 base at V and 6 bases at J, with 11 bases between. CDR3 bases: TGTGCCAGCAGCTTAGGCTCTGTCGGGGATACGCAGTATTTT. It translates to CASSLGSVGDTQYF.

This clone was recorded once. The CDR3 loop reads CASRSPTVSSTDTQYF. The CDR3 DNA reads TGTGCCAGCAGGTCCCCGACAGTTAGTAGCACAGATACGCAGTATTTT. The V gene is TRBV28, the J gene TRBJ2-3; a possible D gene is TRBD1 (5 bases). The germline V gene has CDR1 MDHEN and CDR2 SYDVKM. Trimming removed 6 bases from V and 0 bases from J, with 16 bases in between. The CDR3 is made up of 16 amino acids.

The chain combines TRBV6-1 with TRBJ2-6; D is unclear. V shed 5 bases and J shed 1 base, with 3 bases lying between them. Germline loops: CDR1 MNHNS, CDR2 SASEGT. CDR3 size: 13 residues. CDR3 sequence reads: CASSRSGANVLTF. Here the CDR3 DNA reads TGTGCCAGCAGTCGATCTGGGGCCAACGTCCTGACTTTC.

This rearrangement joins TRBV6-5 to TRBJ1-5; no clear D gene. CDR1 and CDR2 (germline): MNHEY, SVGAGI. With 2 bases removed from V and 5 bases from J, the gap between germline ends came to 7 bases. The CDR3 totals 13 residues. This CDR3 reads CASSYNHDQPQHF. The CDR3 DNA sequence: TGTGCCAGCAGTTACAACCACGATCAGCCCCAGCATTTT.

The V call is TRBV28, the J call TRBJ2-5; D uncertain. The J call is uncertain, as TRBJ2-7 better fits the DNA end. The CDR3 covers 11 residues. Germline V lookup: CDR1 MDHEN, CDR2 SYDVKM. Here the CDR3 reads CASSPGLEQYF. The CDR3 bases are TGTGCCAGCAGCCCTGGCCTCGAGCAGTACTTC.

The chain links TRBV2 to TRBJ2-1; D gene unclear. Germline CDR1 is SNHLY and CDR2 is FYNNEI. The V end was cut by 6 bases, the J end by 5 bases, with 5 bases between. The CDR3 extends over 11 amino acids. The CDR3 DNA follows: TGTGCCAGCAGCGTTCACAATGAGCAGTTCTTC. It encodes CASSVHNEQFF.

The chain combines TRBV27 with TRBJ2-3; D might be TRBD1 (5 bases). Germline V gene lookup returns CDR1 MNHEY and CDR2 SMNVEV (reference sequence). This CDR3 has 12 amino acids. V was pared by 5 bases and J by 6 bases, with 9 bases between. The CDR3 reads CASSQRGDTQYF. The CDR3, as DNA: TGTGCCAGCAGTCAAAGGGGTGATACGCAGTATTTT.

As for this clone: Other DNA sequences of this sample code for an identical CDR3. In nucleotides, the CDR3 is TGTGCCAGCAGCCCCCCGGGGGGCTGGGGCTACACCTTC. Its translation: CASSPPGGWGYTF. This chain links TRBV28 with TRBJ1-2; a possible D gene is TRBD1 (6 bases). This CDR3 contains 13 residues. V was clipped by 6 bases and J by 8 bases, with 16 bases between them. Germline values: CDR1 MDHEN, CDR2 SYDVKM.

V usage is TRBV7-9 and J usage is TRBJ2-5; D ambiguous. This CDR3 contains 13 residues. In germline, CDR1 is SEHNR, CDR2 FQNEAQ (reference sequence). V lost 3 bases and J 1 base, leaving 6 bases between the germline ends. The CDR3, as DNA: TGTGCCAGCAGCTTTTTCCTCCAAGAGACCCAGTACTTC. Its translation is CASSFFLQETQYF.

This chain joins TRBV6-1 and TRBJ1-1, with a weak D call TRBD1 (6 bases). Germline V gene data show CDR1 as MNHNS and CDR2 as SASEGT. The CDR3 runs 19 residues. The V gene lost 0 bases and the J gene lost 3 bases, with 23 bases spanning the gap. CDR3 protein: CASSEAWGGALGLDTEAFF. CDR3 coding DNA: TGTGCCAGCAGTGAAGCCTGGGGGGGGGCGCTGGGTTTGGACACTGAAGCTTTCTTT.

The V gene is TRBV9, the J gene TRBJ1-6; 9 bases are shared with TRBD1. From germline, CDR1 is SGDLS and CDR2 YYNGEE. The CDR3 contains 14 residues. Trimming took 3 bases from V and 9 from J; bases not matched to a gene: 4. The CDR3 reads CASSALTGGSPLHF. CDR3 nucleotide sequence: TGTGCCAGCAGCGCTTTGACAGGGGGTTCACCCCTCCACTTT.

This CDR3 is CASSPRAKLNSLHF. The CDR3 DNA reads TGTGCCAGCAGTCCTCGGGCCAAACTGAACAGCCTCCACTTT. The V gene is TRBV6-6, the J gene TRBJ1-6, with D uncertain. CDR3 size: 14 residues. The V end was cut by 5 bases, the J end by 15 bases, with 20 bases between. Germline V CDR1 and CDR2: MNHNY, SVGAGI (reference sequence).

In the case of this clone: The germline gene is not matched at one end of the junction; a read error may be the cause. Here the CDR3 DNA reads TGTGCCAGCAGCTTCGACAGGGGAAACACCGTATATTTT. Protein product: CASSFDRGNTVYF. The chain recombines TRBV7-2 with TRBJ1-3, with 8 nucleotides matching TRBD1. Germline V gene sequence: CDR1 SGHTA, CDR2 FQGNSA. The length of the CDR3 is 13 residues.

V and J are TRBV6-1 and TRBJ2-3; D is perhaps TRBD1 (6 bases). The CDR3 sequence is 13 residues long. The germline gives CDR1 MNHNS, CDR2 SASEGT. The V end lost 3 bases, the J end lost 4 bases, and 8 bases lay between the germline ends. The CDR3 DNA follows: TGTGCCAGCAGTGATGGGGGCCCAGATACGCAGTATTTT. As protein: CASSDGGPDTQYF.